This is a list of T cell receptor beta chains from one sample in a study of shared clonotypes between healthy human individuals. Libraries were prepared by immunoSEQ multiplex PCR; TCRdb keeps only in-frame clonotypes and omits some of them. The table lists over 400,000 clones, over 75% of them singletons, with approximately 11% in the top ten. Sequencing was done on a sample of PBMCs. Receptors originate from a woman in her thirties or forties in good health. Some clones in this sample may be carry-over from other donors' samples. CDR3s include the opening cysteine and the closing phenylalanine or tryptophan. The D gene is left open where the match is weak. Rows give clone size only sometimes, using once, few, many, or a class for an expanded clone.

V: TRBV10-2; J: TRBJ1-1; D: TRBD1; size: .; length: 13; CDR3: CASSLTGEVEAFF; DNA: TGCGCCAGCAGTCTGACAGGGGAAGTTGAAGCTTTCTTT
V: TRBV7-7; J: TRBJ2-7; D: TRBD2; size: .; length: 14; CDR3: CASSLAQTSGEQYF; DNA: TGTGCTAGCAGCTTAGCTCAGACTAGCGGAGAGCAGTACTTC
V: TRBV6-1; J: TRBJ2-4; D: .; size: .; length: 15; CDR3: CASTREGGAKNIQYF; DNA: TGTGCCAGCACTCGAGAAGGGGGGGCCAAAAACATTCAGTACTTC
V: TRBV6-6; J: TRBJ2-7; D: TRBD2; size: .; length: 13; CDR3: CASSAVAGTEQYF; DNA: TGTGCCAGCAGTGCAGTAGCGGGGACGGAGCAGTACTTC
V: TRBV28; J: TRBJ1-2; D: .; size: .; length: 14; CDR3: CASSSDQGGYGYTF; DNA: TGTGCCAGCAGTTCAGATCAAGGGGGCTATGGCTACACCTTC
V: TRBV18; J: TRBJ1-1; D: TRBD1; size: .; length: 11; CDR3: CASSPGTGAFF; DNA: TGTGCCAGCTCACCCGGGACAGGAGCTTTCTTT
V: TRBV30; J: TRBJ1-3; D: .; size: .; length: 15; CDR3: CAWSRVGVSGNTIYF; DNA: TGTGCCTGGAGTCGCGTGGGAGTCTCTGGAAACACCATATATTTT
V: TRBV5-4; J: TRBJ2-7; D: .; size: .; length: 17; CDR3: CASRLTPSGLKDYEQYF; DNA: TGTGCCAGCAGGTTAACCCCCAGCGGCCTCAAAGACTACGAGCAGTACTTC
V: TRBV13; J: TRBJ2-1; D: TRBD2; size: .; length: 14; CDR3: CASSLGASGNEQFF; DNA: TGTGCCAGCAGCTTAGGCGCTAGCGGGAATGAGCAGTTCTTC
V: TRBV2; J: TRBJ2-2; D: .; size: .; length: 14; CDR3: CASRLDRNTGELFF; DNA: TGTGCCAGCAGGTTGGACAGGAACACCGGGGAGCTGTTTTTT
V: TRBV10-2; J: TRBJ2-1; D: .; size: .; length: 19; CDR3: CASSESGLSSASSYNEQFF; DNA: TGCGCCAGCAGTGAGTCGGGACTGTCTAGCGCAAGCTCCTACAATGAGCAGTTCTTC
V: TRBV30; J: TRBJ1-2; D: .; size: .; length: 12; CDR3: CAWNPGDYGYTF; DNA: TGTGCCTGGAACCCTGGTGACTATGGCTACACCTTC
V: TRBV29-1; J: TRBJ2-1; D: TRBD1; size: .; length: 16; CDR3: CSVELVQGVWSHEQFF; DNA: TGCAGCGTTGAATTGGTACAGGGGGTGTGGAGCCATGAGCAGTTCTTC
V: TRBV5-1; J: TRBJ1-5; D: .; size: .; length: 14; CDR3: CASSLEGNNQPQHF; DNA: TGCGCCAGCAGCTTGGAGGGGAACAATCAGCCCCAGCATTTT
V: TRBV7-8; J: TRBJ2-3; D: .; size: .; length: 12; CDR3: CASSTRSDTQYF; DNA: TGTGCCAGCAGCACCCGATCAGATACGCAGTATTTT
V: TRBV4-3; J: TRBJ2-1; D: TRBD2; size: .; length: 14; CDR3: CASSQATSGGEQFF; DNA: TGCGCCAGCAGCCAGGCAACTAGCGGAGGGGAGCAGTTCTTC
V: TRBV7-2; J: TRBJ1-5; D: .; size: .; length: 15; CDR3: CASSVSVGDNQPQHF; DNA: TGTGCCAGCAGCGTTAGCGTCGGGGACAATCAGCCCCAGCATTTT
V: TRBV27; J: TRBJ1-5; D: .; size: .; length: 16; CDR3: CASSGAQGGQGQPQHF; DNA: TGTGCCAGCAGTGGGGCACAGGGCGGGCAGGGTCAGCCCCAGCATTTT
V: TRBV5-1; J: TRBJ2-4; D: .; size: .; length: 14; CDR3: CASSLAVAKNIQYF; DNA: TGCGCCAGCAGCTTGGCTGTAGCCAAAAACATTCAGTACTTC
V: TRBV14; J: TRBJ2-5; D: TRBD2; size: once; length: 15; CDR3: CASSDYGRLPETQYF; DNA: TGTGCCAGCAGCGATTACGGGAGGCTCCCAGAGACCCAGTACTTC
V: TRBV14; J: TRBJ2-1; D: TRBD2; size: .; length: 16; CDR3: CASSQELSGTGNEQFF; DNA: TGTGCCAGCAGCCAAGAGCTCAGCGGGACGGGAAATGAGCAGTTCTTC
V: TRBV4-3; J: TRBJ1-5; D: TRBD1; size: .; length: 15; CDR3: CASSQVQGVNQPQHF; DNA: TGCGCCAGCAGCCAAGTTCAGGGGGTAAATCAGCCCCAGCATTTT
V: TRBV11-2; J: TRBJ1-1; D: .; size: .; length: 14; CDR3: CASSLTGWSTEAFF; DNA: TGTGCCAGCAGCCTAACAGGGTGGAGCACTGAAGCTTTCTTT
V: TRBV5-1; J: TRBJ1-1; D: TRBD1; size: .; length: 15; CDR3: CASSPTGGQGTEAFF; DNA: TGCGCCAGCAGCCCGACAGGGGGTCAGGGCACTGAAGCTTTCTTT